The present T cell receptor (beta chain) was sequenced within a study of cytomegalovirus exposure and HLA in healthy donors. General study points: Reportedly, fewer N-insertions than the roughly 690-donor mean appeared in an Asian-associated ancestry cluster in a later analysis. TRBV6-2, TRBV6-3 and some other V segments were unresolvable in 87-base-pair reads. The study had only CMV serostatus as immune exposure information.

Details on this clone: The target antigen is unknown.

PCR involved 60 Vbeta and 13 Jbeta primers. Profiled with immunoSEQ multiplex PCR; TCRdb holds only in-frame clones, not every one. Of fewer than 300,000 clones listed, roughly 89% are singletons. The CDR3 consists of 14 residues. Germline V lookup: CDR1 SEHNR, CDR2 FQNEAQ (reference sequence). V lost 0 bases, J lost 4 bases, and 9 bases lay in between. The receptor's source is a man aged 35 to 55 in good health and CMV-seropositive. Specimen: PBMCs. The chain uses TRBV7-9 and TRBJ2-5, with D perhaps TRBD2 (5 bases). The chain's CDR3 is CASSLAGLLETQYF. CDR3 DNA sequence: TGTGCCAGCAGCTTAGCCGGACTTCTAGAGACCCAGTACTTC.